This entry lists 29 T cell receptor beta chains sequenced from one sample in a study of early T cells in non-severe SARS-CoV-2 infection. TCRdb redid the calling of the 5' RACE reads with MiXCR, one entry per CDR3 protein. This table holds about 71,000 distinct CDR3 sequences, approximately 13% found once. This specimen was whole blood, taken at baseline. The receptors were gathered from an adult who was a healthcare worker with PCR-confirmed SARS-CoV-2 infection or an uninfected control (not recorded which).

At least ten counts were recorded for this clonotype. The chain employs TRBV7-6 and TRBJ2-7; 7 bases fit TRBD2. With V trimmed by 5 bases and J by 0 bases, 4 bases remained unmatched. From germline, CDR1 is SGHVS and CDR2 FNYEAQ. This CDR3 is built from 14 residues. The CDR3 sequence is CASSPERGSYEQYF. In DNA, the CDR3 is TGTGCCAGCAGCCCCGAGCGGGGCTCCTACGAGCAGTACTTC.

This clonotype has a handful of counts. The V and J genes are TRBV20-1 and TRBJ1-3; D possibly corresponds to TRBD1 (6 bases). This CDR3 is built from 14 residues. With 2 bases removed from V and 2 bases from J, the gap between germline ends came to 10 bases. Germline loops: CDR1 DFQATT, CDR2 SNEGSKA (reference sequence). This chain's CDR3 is CSARPDSTGNTIYF. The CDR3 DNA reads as TGCAGTGCTAGACCGGACAGTACTGGAAACACCATATATTTT.

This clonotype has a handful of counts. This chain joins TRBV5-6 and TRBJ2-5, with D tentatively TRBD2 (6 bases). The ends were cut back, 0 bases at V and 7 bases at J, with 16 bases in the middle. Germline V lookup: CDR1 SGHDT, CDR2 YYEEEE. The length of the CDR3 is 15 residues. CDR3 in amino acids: CASSLAVMGRPTQYF. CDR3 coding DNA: TGTGCCAGCAGCTTGGCCGTGATGGGGAGGCCGACCCAGTACTTC.

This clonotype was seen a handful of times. As DNA, the CDR3 is TGTGCCAGCAGCTTCGGGGGGCCCAAGGAACTCTCCGAGCAGTACTTC. Protein product: CASSFGGPKELSEQYF. The chain is built from TRBV7-2 and TRBJ2-7; tentative D call: TRBD2 (7 bases). Germline CDR1 SGHTA, CDR2 FQGNSA. V was shortened by 3 bases and J by 6 bases, with 21 bases between the two germline ends. The CDR3 totals 16 residues.

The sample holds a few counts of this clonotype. Here the CDR3 reads CASRGDRLLSGANVLTF. CDR3 DNA sequence: TGTGCCAGCAGGGGGGACAGGTTACTCTCTGGGGCCAACGTCCTGACTTTC. This chain joins TRBV2 and TRBJ2-6, with TRBD1 matching 8 bases. V lost 6 bases, J lost 0 bases, and 7 bases stayed unmatched. From germline, CDR1 is SNHLY and CDR2 FYNNEI. This CDR3 contains 17 residues.

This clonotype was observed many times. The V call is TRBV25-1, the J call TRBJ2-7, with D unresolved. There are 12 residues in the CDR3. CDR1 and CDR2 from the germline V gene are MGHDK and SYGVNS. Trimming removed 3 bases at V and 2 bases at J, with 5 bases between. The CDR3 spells CASSDYTYEQYF. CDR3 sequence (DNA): TGTGCCAGCAGTGATTACACCTACGAGCAGTACTTC.

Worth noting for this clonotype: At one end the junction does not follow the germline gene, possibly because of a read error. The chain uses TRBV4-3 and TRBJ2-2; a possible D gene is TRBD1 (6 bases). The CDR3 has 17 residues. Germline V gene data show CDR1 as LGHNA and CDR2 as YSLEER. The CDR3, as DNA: TGCGCCAGCAGCCAAGAGGTGGGGGCCAAAAACACCGGGGAGCCGTTTTTT. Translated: CASSQEVGAKNTGEPFF.

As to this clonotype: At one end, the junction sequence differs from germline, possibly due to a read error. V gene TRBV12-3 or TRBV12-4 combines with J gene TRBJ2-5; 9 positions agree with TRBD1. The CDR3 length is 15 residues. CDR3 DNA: TGTGCCAGCCTTCTCTCGGGACAGGGTGAAGAGTCCCAGTACTTC. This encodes CASLLSGQGEESQYF.

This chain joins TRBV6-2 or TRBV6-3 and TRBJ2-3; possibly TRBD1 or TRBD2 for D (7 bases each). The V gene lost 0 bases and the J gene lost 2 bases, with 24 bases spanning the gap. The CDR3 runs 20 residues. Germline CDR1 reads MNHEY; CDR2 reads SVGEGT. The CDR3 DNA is TGTGCCAGCAGTTACTCACCCCCCAGGGGGTCTAGCGGATTCACAGATACGCAGTATTTT. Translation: CASSYSPPRGSSGFTDTQYF.

CDR3 sequence reads: CASSLWDVLNEQFF. CDR3 DNA sequence: TGTGCCAGCAGCTTGTGGGACGTGTTAAATGAGCAGTTCTTC. The chain has TRBV5-5 and TRBJ2-1; D could derive from TRBD1 or TRBD2 (5 bases each). V lost 1 base and J 7 bases, leaving 12 bases between the germline ends. This CDR3 region has 14 residues. CDR1 SGHKS and CDR2 YYEKEE come from the germline V gene (reference sequence).

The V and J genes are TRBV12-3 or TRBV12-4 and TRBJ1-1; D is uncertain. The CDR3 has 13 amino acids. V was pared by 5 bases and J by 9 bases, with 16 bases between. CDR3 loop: CASSQRPDAKAFF. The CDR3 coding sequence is TGTGCCAGCAGTCAACGACCCGACGCAAAAGCTTTCTTT.

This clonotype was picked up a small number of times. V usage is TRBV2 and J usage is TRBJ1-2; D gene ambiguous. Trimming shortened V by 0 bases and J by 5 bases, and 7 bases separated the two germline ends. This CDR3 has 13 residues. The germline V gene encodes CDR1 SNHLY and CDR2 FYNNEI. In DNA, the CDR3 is TGTGCCAGCAGTGAAGCCCTGCTTTATGGCTACACCTTC. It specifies CASSEALLYGYTF.

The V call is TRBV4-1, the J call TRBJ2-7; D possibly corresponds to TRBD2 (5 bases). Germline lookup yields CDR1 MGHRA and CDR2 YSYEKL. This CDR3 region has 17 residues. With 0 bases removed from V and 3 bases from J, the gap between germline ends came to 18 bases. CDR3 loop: CASSQDSGRGWDYEQYF. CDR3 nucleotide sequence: TGCGCCAGCAGCCAAGATTCGGGTCGGGGTTGGGACTACGAGCAGTACTTC.

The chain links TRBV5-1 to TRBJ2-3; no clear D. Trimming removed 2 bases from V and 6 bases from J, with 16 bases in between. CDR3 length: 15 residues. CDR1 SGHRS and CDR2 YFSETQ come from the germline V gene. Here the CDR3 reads CASSFAPHVLDTQYF. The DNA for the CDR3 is TGCGCCAGCAGCTTCGCCCCCCACGTACTTGATACGCAGTATTTT.

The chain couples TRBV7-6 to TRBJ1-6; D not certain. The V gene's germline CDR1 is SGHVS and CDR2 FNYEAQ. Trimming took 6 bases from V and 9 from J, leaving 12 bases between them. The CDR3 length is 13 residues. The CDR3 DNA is TGTGCCAGCAGTCTTACAAGGCGTTCACCCCTCCACTTT. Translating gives CASSLTRRSPLHF.

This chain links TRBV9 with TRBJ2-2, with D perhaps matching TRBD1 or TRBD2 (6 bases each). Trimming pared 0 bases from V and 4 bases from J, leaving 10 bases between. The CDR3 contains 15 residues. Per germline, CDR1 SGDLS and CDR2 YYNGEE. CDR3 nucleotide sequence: TGTGCCAGCAGCGTAGACGGGGGCATCACCGGGGAGCTGTTTTTT. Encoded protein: CASSVDGGITGELFF. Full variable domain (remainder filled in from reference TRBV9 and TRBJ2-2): DSGVTQTPKHLITATGQRVTLRCSPRSGDLSVYWYQQSLDQGLQFLIQYYNGEERAKGNILERFSAQQFPDLHSELNLSSLELGDSALYFCASSVDGGITGELFFGEGSRLTVL.

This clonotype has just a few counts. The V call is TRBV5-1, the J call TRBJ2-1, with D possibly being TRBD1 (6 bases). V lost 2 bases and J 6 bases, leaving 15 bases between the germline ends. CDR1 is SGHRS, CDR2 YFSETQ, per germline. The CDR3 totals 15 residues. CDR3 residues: CASSLELGGRNEQFF. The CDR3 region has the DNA TGCGCCAGCAGCTTAGAACTAGGGGGACGCAATGAGCAGTTCTTC.

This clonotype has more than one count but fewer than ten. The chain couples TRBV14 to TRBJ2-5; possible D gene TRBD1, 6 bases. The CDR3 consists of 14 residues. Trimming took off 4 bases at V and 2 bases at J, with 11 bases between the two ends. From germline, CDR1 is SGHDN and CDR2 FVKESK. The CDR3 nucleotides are TGTGCCAGCAGCCGGACAGTGCAACAAGAGACCCAGTACTTC. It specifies CASSRTVQQETQYF.

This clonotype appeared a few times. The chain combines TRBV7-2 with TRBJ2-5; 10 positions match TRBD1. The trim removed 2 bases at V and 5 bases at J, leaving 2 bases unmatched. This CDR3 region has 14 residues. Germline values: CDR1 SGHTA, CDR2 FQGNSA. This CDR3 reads CASSLRDRGETQYF. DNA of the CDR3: TGTGCCAGCAGCTTACGGGACAGGGGTGAGACCCAGTACTTC. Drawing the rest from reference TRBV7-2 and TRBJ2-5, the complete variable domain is GAGVSQSPSNKVTEKGKDVELRCDPISGHTALYWYRQSLGQGLEFLIYFQGNSAPDKSGLPSDRFSAERTGGSVSTLTIQRTQQEDSAVYLCASSLRDRGETQYFGPGTRLLVL.

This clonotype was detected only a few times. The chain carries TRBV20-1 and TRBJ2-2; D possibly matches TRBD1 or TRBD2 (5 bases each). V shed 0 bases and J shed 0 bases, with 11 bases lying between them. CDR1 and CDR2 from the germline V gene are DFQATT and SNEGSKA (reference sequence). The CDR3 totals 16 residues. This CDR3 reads CSARDLGGSNTGELFF. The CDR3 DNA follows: TGCAGTGCTAGAGATCTTGGGGGTTCGAACACCGGGGAGCTGTTTTTT.

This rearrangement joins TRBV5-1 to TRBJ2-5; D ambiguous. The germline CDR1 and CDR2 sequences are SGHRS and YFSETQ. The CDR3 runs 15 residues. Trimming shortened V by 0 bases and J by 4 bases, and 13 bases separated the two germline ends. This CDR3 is CASSLGSLVRETQYF. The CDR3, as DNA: TGCGCCAGCAGCTTGGGATCGCTAGTGCGAGAGACCCAGTACTTC.

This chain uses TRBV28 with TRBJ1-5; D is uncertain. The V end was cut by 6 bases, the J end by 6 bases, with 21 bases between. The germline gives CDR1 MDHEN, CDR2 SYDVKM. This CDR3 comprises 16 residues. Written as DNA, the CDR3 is TGTGCCAGCAGCCTCCCCGGTGAAGGCAGAAGTCAGCCCCAGCATTTT. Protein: CASSLPGEGRSQPQHF. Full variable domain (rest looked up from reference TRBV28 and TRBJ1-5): DVKVTQSSRYLVKRTGEKVFLECVQDMDHENMFWYRQDPGLGLRLIYFSYDVKMKEKGDIPEGYSVSREKKERFSLILESASTNQTSMYLCASSLPGEGRSQPQHFGDGTRLSIL.

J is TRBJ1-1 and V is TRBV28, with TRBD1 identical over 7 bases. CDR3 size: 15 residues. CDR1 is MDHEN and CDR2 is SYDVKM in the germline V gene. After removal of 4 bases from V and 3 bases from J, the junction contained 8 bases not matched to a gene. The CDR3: CASSSGGQGDTEAFF. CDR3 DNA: TGTGCCAGCAGTTCCGGAGGGCAGGGGGACACTGAAGCTTTCTTT.

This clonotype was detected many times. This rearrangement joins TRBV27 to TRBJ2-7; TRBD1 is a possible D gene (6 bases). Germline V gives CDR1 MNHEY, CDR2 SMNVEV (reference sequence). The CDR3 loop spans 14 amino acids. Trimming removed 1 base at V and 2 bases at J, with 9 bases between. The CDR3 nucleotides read TGTGCCAGCAGTTTATACAGGGAGACCTACGAGCAGTACTTC. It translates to CASSLYRETYEQYF.

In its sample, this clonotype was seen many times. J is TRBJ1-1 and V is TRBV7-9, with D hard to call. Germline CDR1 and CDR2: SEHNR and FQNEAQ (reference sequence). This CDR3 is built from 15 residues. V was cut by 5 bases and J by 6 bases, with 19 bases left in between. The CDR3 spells CASSPLLSDRSEAFF. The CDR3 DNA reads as TGTGCCAGCAGCCCGCTTCTTTCGGATCGGTCTGAAGCTTTCTTT.

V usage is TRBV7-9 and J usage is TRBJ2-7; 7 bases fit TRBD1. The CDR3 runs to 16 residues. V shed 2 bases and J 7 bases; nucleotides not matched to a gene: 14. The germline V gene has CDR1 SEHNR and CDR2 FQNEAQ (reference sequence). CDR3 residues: CASSLLGQPTSGEQYF. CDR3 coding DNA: TGTGCCAGCAGCTTATTGGGACAGCCAACGTCCGGAGAGCAGTACTTC.

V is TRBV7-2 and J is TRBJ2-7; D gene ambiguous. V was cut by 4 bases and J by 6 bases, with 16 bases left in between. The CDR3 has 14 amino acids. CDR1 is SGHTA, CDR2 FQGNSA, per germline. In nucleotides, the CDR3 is TGTGCCAGCAGCTCTCAAACACGTTTATCCGAGCAGTACTTC. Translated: CASSSQTRLSEQYF.

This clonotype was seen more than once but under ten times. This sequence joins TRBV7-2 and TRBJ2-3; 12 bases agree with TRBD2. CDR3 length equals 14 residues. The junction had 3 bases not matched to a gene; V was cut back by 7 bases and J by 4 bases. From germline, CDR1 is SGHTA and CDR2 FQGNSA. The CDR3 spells CASTLAGGSDTQYF. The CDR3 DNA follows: TGTGCCAGCACCCTAGCGGGGGGGTCAGATACGCAGTATTTT. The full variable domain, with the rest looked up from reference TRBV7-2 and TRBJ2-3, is GAGVSQSPSNKVTEKGKDVELRCDPISGHTALYWYRQSLGQGLEFLIYFQGNSAPDKSGLPSDRFSAERTGGSVSTLTIQRTQQEDSAVYLCASTLAGGSDTQYFGPGTRLTVL.

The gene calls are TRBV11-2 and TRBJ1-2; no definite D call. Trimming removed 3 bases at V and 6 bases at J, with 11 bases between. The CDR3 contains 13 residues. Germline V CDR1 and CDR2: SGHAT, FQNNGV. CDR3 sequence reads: CASSFTLKDGYTF. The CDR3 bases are TGTGCCAGCAGCTTCACTTTAAAGGATGGCTACACCTTC.